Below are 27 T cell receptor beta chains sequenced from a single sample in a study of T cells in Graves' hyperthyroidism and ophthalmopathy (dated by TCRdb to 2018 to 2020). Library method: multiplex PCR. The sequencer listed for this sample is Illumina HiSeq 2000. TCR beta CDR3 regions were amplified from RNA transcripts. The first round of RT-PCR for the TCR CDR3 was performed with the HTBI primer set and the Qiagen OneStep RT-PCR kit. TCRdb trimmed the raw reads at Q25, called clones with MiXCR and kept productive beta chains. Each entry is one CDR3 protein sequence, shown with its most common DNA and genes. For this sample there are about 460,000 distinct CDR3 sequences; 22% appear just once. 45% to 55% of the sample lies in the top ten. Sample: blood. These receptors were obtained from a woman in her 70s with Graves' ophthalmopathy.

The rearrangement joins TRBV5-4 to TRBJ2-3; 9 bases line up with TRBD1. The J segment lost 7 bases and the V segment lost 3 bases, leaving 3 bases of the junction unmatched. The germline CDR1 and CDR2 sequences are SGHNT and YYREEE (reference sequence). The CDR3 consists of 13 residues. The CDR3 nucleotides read TGTGCCAGCAGCTCACAGGGGGCGAATACGCAGTATTTT. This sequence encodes CASSSQGANTQYF.

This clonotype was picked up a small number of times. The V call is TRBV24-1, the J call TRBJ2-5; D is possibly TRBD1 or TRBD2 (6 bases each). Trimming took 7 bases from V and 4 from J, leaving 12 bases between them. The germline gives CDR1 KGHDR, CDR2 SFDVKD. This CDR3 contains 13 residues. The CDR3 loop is CATSGGAAETQYF. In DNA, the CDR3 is TGTGCCACCAGCGGGGGCGCGGCAGAGACCCAGTACTTC.

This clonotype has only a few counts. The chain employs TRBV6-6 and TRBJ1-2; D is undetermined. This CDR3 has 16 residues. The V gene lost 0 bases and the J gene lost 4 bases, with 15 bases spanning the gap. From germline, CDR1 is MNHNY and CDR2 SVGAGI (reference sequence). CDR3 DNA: TGTGCCAGCAGTTACTCGTTAGTAACAGCCACCTATGGCTACACCTTC. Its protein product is CASSYSLVTATYGYTF.

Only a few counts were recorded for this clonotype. For the CDR3, the DNA is TGTGCCAGCTCACCAAAGTCCAGGCAAAGTGGAAACACCATATATTTT. Translation gives CASSPKSRQSGNTIYF. The chain carries TRBV18 and TRBJ1-3; no definite D call. V shed 2 bases and J shed 3 bases, with 14 bases lying between them. The CDR3 is 16 residues long. Germline assignment: CDR1 KGHSH and CDR2 LQKENI.

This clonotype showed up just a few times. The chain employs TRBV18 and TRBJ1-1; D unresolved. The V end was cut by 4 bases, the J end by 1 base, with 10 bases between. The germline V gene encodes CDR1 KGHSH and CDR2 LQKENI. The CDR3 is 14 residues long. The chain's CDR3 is CASSQSRTNTEAFF. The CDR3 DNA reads TGTGCCAGCTCACAAAGCCGGACGAACACTGAAGCTTTCTTT.

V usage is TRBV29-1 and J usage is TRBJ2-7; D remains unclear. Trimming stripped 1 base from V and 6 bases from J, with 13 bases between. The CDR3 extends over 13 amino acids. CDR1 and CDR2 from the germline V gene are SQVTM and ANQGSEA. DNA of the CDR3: TGCAGCGTTGAAGGTGGAGACCTTCTCGAGCAGTACTTC. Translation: CSVEGGDLLEQYF.

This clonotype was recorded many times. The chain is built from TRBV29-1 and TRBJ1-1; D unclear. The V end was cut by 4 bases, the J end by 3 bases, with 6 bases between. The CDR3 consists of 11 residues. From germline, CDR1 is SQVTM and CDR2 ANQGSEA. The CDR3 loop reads CSVAAYTEAFF. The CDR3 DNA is TGCAGCGTTGCCGCCTACACTGAAGCTTTCTTT.

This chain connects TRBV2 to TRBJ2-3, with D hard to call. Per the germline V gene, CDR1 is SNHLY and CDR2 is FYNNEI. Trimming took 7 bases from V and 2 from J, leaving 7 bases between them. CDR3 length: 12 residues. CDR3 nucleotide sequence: TGTGCCAGCAAGATAATCACAGATACGCAGTATTTT. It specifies CASKIITDTQYF.

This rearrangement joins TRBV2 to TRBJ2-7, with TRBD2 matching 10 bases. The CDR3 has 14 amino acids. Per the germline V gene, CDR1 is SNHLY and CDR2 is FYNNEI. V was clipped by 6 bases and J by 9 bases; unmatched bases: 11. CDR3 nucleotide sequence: TGTGCCAGCAGGTCCCGTAGCGGGAGGTTTGGGCAGTACTTC. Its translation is CASRSRSGRFGQYF.

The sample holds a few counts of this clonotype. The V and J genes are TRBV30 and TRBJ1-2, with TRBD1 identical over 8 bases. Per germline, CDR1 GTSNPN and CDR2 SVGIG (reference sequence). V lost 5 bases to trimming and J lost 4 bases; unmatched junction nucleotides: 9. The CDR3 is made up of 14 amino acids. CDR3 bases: TGTGCCTGGGTAACAGGGGGAAATTTCTATGGCTACACCTTC. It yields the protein CAWVTGGNFYGYTF.

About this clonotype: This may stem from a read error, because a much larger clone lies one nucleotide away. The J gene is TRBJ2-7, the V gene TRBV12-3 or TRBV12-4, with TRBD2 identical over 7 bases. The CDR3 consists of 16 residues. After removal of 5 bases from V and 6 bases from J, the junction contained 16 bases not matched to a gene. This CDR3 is CASSNPAGVGSGEQYF. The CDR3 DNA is TGTGCCAGCAGTAACCCGGCGGGAGTCGGTTCTGGCGAGCAGTACTTC.

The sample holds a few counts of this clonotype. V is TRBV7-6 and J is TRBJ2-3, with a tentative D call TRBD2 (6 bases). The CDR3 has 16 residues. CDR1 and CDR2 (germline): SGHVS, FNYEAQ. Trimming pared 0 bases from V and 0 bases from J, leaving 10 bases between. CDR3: CASSLALGLSTDTQYF. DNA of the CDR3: TGTGCCAGCAGCTTAGCGTTGGGACTTAGCACAGATACGCAGTATTTT.

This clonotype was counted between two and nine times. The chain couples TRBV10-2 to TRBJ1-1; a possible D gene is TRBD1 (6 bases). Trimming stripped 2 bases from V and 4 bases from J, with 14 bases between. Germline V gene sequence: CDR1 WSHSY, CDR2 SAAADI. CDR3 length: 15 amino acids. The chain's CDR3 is CASSEGRGWSTEAFF. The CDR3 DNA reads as TGCGCCAGCAGTGAGGGAAGGGGGTGGAGCACTGAAGCTTTCTTT.

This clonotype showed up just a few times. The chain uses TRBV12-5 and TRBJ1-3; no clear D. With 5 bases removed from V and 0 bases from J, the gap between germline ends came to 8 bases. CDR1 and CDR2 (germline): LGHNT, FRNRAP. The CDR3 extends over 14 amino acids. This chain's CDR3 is CASGPGSSGNTIYF. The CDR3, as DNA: TGTGCTAGTGGTCCGGGATCCTCTGGAAACACCATATATTTT.

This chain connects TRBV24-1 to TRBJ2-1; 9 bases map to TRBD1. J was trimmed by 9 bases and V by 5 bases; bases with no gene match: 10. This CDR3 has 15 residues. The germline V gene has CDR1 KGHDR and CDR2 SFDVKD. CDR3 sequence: CATSVGDREVSEQFF. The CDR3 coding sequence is TGTGCCACCAGTGTGGGGGACAGGGAGGTATCTGAGCAGTTCTTC.

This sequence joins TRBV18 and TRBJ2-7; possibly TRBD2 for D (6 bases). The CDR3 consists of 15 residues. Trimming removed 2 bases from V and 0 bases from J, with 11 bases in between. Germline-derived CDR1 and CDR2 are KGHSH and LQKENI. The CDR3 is CASSPAGPNSYEQYF. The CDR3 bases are TGTGCCAGCTCACCAGCGGGACCAAACTCCTACGAGCAGTACTTC.

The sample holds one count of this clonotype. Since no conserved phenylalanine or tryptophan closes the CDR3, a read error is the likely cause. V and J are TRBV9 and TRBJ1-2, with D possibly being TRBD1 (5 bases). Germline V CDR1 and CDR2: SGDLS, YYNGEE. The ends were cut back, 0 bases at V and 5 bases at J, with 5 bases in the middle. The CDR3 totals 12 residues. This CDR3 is CASSVAGYGYTL. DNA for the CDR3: TGTGCCAGCAGCGTAGCAGGGTATGGCTACACCCTC.

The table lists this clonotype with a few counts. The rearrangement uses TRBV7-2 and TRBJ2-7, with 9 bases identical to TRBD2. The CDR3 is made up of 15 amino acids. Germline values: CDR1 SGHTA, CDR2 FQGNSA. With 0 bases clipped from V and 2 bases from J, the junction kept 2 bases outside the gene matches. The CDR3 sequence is CASSLAGLATYEQYF. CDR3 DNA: TGTGCCAGCAGCTTAGCGGGACTAGCCACCTACGAGCAGTACTTC.

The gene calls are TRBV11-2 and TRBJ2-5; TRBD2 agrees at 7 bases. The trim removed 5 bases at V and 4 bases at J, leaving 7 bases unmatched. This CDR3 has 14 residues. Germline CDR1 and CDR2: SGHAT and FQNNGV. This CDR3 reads CASSPAGVGETQYF. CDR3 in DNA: TGTGCCAGCAGCCCGGCGGGGGTTGGAGAGACCCAGTACTTC.

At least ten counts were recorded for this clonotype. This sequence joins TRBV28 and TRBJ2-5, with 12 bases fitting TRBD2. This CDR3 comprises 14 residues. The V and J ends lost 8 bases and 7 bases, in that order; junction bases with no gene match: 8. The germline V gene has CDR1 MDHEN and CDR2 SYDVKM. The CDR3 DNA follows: TGTGCCAGCCTAGCGGGAGGGCCGCTAGGGACCCAGTACTTC. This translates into CASLAGGPLGTQYF.

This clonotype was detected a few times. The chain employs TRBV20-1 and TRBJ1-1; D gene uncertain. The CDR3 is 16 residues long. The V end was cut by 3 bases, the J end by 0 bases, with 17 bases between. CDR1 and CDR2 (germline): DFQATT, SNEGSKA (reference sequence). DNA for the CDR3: TGCAGTGCTAGGAGTCAAGTGGCAGGAATGAACACTGAAGCTTTCTTT. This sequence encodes CSARSQVAGMNTEAFF.

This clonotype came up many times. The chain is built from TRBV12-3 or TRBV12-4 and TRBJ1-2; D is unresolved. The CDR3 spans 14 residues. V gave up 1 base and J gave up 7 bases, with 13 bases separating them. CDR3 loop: CASSLETNGVGYTF. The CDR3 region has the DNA TGTGCCAGCAGTTTAGAAACAAACGGTGTTGGCTACACCTTC.

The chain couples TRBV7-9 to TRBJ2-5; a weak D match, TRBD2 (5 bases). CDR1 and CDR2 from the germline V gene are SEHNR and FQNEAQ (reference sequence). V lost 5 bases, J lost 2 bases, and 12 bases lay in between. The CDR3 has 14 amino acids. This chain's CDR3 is CASSPLAYQETQYF. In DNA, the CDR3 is TGTGCCAGCAGCCCCTTAGCGTATCAAGAGACCCAGTACTTC.

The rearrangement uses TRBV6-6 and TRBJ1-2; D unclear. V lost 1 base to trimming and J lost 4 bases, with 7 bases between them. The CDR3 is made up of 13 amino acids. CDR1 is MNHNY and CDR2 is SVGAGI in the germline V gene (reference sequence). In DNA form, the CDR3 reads TGTGCCAGCAGTTACTACACCGCCTATGGCTACACCTTC. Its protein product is CASSYYTAYGYTF.

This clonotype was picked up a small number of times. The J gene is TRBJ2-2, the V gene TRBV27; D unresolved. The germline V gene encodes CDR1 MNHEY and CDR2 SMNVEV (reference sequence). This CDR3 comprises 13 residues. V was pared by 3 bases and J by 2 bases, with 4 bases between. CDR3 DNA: TGTGCCAGCAGTTTCTTCAACACCGGGGAGCTGTTTTTT. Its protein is CASSFFNTGELFF.

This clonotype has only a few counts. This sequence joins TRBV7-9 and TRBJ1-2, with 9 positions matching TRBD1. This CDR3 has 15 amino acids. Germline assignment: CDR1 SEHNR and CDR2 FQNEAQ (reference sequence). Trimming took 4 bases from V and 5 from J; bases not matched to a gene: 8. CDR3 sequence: CASSSDGGTGYGYTF. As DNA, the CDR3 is TGTGCCAGCAGCTCCGATGGTGGGACAGGGTATGGCTACACCTTC.

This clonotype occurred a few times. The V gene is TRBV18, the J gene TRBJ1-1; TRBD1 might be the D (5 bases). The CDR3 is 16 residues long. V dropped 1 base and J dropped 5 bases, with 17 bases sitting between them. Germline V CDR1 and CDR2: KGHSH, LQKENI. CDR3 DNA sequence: TGTGCCAGCTCACCACAGGCTTTAAGGGGCGGGACTGAAGCTTTCTTT. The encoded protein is CASSPQALRGGTEAFF.